These 10 T cell receptor beta chains were all obtained from the same sample, sequenced in a study of T cells in Graves' hyperthyroidism and ophthalmopathy. Researchers amplified the TCR beta CDR3 regions from RNA transcripts. The study used the HTBI primer set for a first-round RT-PCR of the TCR CDR3. TCRdb called the multiplex PCR reads again in MiXCR, with one record for every CDR3 protein. This table holds hundreds of thousands of distinct CDR3 sequences, roughly 37% found once. The specimen was blood. The receptors stem from a man between 18 and 35 years old with Graves' hyperthyroidism.

The chain couples TRBV24-1 to TRBJ2-3, with D unresolved. Germline assignment: CDR1 KGHDR and CDR2 SFDVKD. V shed 5 bases and J shed 6 bases, with 5 bases lying between them. The CDR3 has 11 amino acids. CDR3 sequence reads: CATSVADTQYF. In DNA, the CDR3 is TGTGCCACCAGTGTTGCCGATACGCAGTATTTT.

The chain is built from TRBV10-1 and TRBJ1-1; D is possibly TRBD1 (5 bases). The V end was cut by 7 bases, the J end by 0 bases, with 12 bases between. This CDR3 region has 14 residues. Germline assignment: CDR1 WNHNN and CDR2 SYGVQD (reference sequence). CDR3 sequence reads: CASKTEGMNTEAFF. The DNA of the CDR3 is TGCGCCAGCAAAACCGAGGGGATGAACACTGAAGCTTTCTTT.

The chain recombines TRBV29-1 with TRBJ2-7; no clear D gene. Matching the DNA end better, TRBJ2-1 makes the J call doubtful. This CDR3 is built from 10 residues. The germline CDR1 and CDR2 sequences are SQVTM and ANQGSEA. CDR3 protein: CSVETNEQFF. The CDR3 coding sequence is TGCAGCGTTGAAACCAATGAGCAGTTCTTC.

This clonotype was seen ten or more times. The chain links TRBV2 to TRBJ1-1; D might be TRBD1 (5 bases). The CDR3 is 14 amino acids. Germline values: CDR1 SNHLY, CDR2 FYNNEI. V dropped 3 bases and J dropped 1 base, with 9 bases sitting between them. The CDR3 DNA sequence: TGTGCCAGCAGTGAGGAGGGGACGAACACTGAAGCTTTCTTT. This gives the protein CASSEEGTNTEAFF.

This clonotype was picked up a small number of times. This chain connects TRBV20-1 to TRBJ1-1, with D possibly being TRBD1 (5 bases). The CDR3 consists of 14 residues. Germline values: CDR1 DFQATT, CDR2 SNEGSKA (reference sequence). V lost 5 bases, J lost 5 bases, and 18 bases lay in between. The CDR3 sequence is CSARSGGVATEAFF. Written as DNA, the CDR3 is TGCAGTGCTCGCTCGGGAGGGGTGGCTACTGAAGCTTTCTTT.

This rearrangement joins TRBV12-5 to TRBJ1-5, with a tentative D call TRBD1 (6 bases). The V end lost 3 bases, the J end lost 4 bases, and 13 bases lay between the germline ends. Germline-derived CDR1 and CDR2 are LGHNT and FRNRAP. There are 15 residues in the CDR3. CDR3 loop: CASGFLLGGNQPQHF. The CDR3 bases are TGTGCTAGTGGTTTCTTGTTAGGGGGGAATCAGCCCCAGCATTTT.

Ten or more counts support this clonotype. V and J are TRBV7-2 and TRBJ1-1; D ambiguous. With 5 bases removed from V and 5 bases from J, the gap between germline ends came to 12 bases. This CDR3 spans 13 amino acids. The germline gives CDR1 SGHTA, CDR2 FQGNSA. CDR3 DNA sequence: TGTGCCAGCAGCCTTTGGAGGGAAACTGAAGCTTTCTTT. Translated, it gives CASSLWRETEAFF.

The count of this clonotype is one. The genes are TRBV20-1 and TRBJ1-1, with 7 nucleotides matching TRBD1. V was clipped by 4 bases and J by 3 bases; unmatched bases: 5. Germline V gene data show CDR1 as DFQATT and CDR2 as SNEGSKA (reference sequence). This CDR3 contains 13 residues. The CDR3 spells CSAIGTADTEAFF. CDR3 DNA sequence: TGCAGTGCTATCGGGACAGCGGACACTGAAGCTTTCTTT.

The chain links TRBV20-1 to TRBJ2-5; TRBD2 matches 7 bases. In germline, CDR1 is DFQATT, CDR2 SNEGSKA (reference sequence). The CDR3 has 15 amino acids. V trimming: 6 bases; J trimming: 1 base; junction bases outside the gene matches: 11. CDR3: CSASSPTSPQETQYF. CDR3 nucleotides: TGCAGTGCCAGCAGCCCGACTAGCCCCCAAGAGACCCAGTACTTC.

This clonotype occurred a few times. V gene TRBV20-1 combines with J gene TRBJ1-1, with TRBD1 as a possible D gene (5 bases). The CDR3 has 13 amino acids. Trimming removed 3 bases at V and 6 bases at J, with 14 bases between. Germline CDR1 is DFQATT and CDR2 is SNEGSKA (reference sequence). CDR3 DNA sequence: TGCAGTGCTAGCCTGGGGGGGGTCCCTGAAGCTTTCTTT. It encodes CSASLGGVPEAFF.